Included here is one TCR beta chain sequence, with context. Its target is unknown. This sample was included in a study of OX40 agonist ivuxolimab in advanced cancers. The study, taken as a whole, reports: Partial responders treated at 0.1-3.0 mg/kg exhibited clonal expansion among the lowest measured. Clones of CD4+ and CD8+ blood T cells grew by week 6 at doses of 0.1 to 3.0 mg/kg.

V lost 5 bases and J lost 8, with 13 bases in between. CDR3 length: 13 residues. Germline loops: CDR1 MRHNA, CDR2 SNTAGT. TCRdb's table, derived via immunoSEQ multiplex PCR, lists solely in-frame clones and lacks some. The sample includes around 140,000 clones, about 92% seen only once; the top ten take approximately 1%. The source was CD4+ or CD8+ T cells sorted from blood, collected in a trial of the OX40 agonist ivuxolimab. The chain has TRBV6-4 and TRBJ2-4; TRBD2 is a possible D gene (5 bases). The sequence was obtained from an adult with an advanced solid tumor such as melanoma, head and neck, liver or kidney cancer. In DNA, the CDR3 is TGTGCCAGCAGTCCGGACTCCGGGGACATTCAGTACTTC. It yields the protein CASSPDSGDIQYF.